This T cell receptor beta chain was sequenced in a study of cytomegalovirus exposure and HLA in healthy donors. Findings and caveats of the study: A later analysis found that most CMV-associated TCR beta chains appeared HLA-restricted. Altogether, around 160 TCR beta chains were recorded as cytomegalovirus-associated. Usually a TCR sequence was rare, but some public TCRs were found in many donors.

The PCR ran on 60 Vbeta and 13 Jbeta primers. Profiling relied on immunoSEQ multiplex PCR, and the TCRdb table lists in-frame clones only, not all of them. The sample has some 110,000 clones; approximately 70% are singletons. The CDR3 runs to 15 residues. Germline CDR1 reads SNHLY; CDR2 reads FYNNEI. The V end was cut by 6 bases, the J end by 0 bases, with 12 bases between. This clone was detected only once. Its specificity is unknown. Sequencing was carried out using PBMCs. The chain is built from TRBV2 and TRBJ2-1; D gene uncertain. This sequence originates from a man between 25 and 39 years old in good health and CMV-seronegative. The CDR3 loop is CASRKSASSYNEQFF. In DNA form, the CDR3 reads TGTGCCAGCAGGAAGAGCGCCAGCTCCTACAATGAGCAGTTCTTC.